This TCR beta chain derives from a study of PD-1 blockade in mismatch repair-deficient tumors. TCRdb keeps only in-frame clones here, not all; method: immunoSEQ multiplex PCR. Altogether some 25,000 clones are present, roughly 83% being singletons, with the ten largest covering 2.5% to 3.5%. Trimming took off 4 bases at V and 5 bases at J, with 17 bases between the two ends. Germline CDR1 and CDR2: LNHDA and SQIVND (reference sequence). The CDR3 extends over 15 amino acids. Mismatch repair deficiency was confirmed in all patients, by PCR or immunohistochemistry. This material consisted of PBMCs, taken before pembrolizumab treatment. This clonotype was obtained from an adult with mismatch repair-deficient cancer. The rearrangement links TRBV19 to TRBJ2-5, with D possibly being TRBD1 (5 bases). In nucleotides, the CDR3 is TGTGCCAGTAGTACCCAGGACCACGCAGGGGAGACCCAGTACTTC. Translating gives CASSTQDHAGETQYF.